This T cell receptor beta chain was sequenced in a study of read filtering for tumor transcriptome and immune sequencing. Study overall: Mean patient age was roughly 66 years, range roughly 40 to 80; over 16 male, around 15 female. RNA-seq yielded only roughly 75 to 1,300 TCR reads, IR-seq about 3.5 to 10.27 million. Whole-study findings and limits: IR-seq and RNA-seq agreed better without single-read clonotypes. About 81.9% of IR-seq clonotypes had a single read, yet these held 3% to 4% of reads.

This clonotype was seen repeatedly, ten times or more. What it binds is not known. The CDR3 sequence is 15 residues long. Trimming took 6 bases from V and 8 from J; bases not matched to a gene: 14. CDR1 is MNHNS, CDR2 SASEGT, per germline. Molecular barcoded adaptors covering alpha/delta and beta/gamma chains were used on 400 to 450 ng RNA. One entry per CDR3 protein results from TCRdb running MiXCR on the reads. The repertoire includes approximately 58,000 distinct CDR3 sequences, around 12% of them detected once, and 16% sits in the top ten. The receptor was derived from a donor at least 40 years old with multiple myeloma. Sequences were obtained from a population of CD138-negative cells sorted from bone marrow. The V call is TRBV6-1, the J call TRBJ1-2, with 8 bases identical to TRBD1. The CDR3 DNA is TGTGCCAGCAGGATGACAGGGGTCACTATATGGGGCTACACCTTC. Protein: CASRMTGVTIWGYTF.